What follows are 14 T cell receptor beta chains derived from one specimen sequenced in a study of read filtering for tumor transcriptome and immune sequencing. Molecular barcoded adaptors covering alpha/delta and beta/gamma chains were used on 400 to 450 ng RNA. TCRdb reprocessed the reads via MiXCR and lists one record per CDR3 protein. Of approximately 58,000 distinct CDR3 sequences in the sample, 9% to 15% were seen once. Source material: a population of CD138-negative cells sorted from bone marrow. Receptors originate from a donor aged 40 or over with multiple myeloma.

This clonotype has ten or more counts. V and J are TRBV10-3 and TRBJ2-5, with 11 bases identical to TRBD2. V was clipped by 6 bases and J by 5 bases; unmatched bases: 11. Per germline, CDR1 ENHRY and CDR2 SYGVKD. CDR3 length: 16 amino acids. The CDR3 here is CAISPTSGESLETQYF. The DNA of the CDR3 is TGTGCCATCAGCCCGACTAGCGGGGAATCTTTGGAGACCCAGTACTTC.

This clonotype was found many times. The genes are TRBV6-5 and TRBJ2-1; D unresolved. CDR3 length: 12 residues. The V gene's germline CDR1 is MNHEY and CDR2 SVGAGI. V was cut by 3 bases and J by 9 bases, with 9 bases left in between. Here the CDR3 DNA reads TGTGCCAGCAGTTATTCCGGTCTTGAGCAGTTCTTC. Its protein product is CASSYSGLEQFF.

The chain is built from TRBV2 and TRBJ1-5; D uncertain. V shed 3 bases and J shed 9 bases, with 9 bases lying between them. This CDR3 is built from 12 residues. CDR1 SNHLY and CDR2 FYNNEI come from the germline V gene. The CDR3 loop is CASSDRVAPQHF. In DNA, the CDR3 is TGTGCCAGCAGTGATAGGGTTGCGCCCCAGCATTTT. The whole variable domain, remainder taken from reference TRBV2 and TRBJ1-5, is EPEVTQTPSHQVTQMGQEVILRCVPISNHLYFYWYRQILGQKVEFLVSFYNNEISEKSEIFDDQFSVERPDGSNFTLKIRSTKLEDSAMYFCASSDRVAPQHFGDGTRLSIL.

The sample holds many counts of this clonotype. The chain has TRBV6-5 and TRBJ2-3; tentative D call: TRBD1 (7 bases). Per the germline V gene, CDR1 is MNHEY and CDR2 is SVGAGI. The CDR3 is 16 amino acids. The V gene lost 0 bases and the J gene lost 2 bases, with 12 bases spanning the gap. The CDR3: CASSYSAGGFTDTQYF. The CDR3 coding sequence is TGTGCCAGCAGTTACTCAGCAGGGGGGTTCACAGATACGCAGTATTTT.

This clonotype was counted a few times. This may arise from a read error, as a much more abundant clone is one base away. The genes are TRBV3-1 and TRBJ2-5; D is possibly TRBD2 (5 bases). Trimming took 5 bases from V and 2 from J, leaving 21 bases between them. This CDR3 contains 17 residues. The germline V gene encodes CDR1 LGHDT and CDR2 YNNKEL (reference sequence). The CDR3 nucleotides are TGTGCCAGCAGCATGGTCCATAGGCCAGCGGAACAAGAGACCCAGTACTTC. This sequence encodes CASSMVHRPAEQETQYF.

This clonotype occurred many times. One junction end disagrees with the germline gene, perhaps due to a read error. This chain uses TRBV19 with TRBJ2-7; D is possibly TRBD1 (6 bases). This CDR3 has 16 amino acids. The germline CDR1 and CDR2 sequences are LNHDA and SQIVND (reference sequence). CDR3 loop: CASNILGHFSAYEQYF. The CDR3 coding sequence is TGTGCCAGTAATATATTGGGACACTTTTCGGCCTACGAGCAGTACTTC.

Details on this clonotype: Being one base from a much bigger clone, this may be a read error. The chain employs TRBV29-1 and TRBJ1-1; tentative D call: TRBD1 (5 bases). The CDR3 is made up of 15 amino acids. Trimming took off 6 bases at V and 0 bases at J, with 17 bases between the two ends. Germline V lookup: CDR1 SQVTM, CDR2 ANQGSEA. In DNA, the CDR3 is TGCAGCGTCGCTAGACCGGACACGATGAACACTGAAGCTTTCTTT. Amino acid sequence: CSVARPDTMNTEAFF.

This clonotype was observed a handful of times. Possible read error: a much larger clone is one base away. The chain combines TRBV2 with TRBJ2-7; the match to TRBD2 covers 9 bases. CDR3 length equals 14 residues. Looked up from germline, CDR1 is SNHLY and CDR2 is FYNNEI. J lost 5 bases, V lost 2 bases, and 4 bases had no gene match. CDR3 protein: CASSEQAGGNEQYF. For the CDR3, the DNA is TGTGCCAGCAGTGAACAAGCGGGGGGCAACGAGCAGTACTTC.

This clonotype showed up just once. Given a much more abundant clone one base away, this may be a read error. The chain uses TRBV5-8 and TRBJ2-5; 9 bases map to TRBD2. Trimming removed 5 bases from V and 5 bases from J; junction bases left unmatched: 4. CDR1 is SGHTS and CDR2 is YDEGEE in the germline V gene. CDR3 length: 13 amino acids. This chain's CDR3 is CASRASGAETQYF. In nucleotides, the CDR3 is TGTGCCAGCAGAGCTAGCGGGGCGGAGACCCAGTACTTC.

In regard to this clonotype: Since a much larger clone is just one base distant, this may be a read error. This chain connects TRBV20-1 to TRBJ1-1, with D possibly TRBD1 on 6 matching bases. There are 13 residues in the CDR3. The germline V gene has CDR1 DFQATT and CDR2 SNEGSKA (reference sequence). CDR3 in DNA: TGCAGTGCTAGAGCCCCAGGGGCCTATGAAGCTCTCTTT. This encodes CSARAPGAYEALF.

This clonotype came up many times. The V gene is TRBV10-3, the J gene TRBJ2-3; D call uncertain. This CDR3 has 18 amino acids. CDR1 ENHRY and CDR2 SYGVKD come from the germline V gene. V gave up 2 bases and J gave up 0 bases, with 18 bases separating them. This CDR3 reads CAISEPPRPRSSTDTQYF. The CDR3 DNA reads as TGTGCCATCAGTGAGCCACCCCGTCCGCGCTCTAGCACAGATACGCAGTATTTT.

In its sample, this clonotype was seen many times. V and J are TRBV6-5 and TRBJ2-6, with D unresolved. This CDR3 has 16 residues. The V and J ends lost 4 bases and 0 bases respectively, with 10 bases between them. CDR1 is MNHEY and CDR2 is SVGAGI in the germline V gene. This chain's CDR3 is CASSLVASSGANVLTF. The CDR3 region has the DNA TGTGCCAGCAGTTTGGTCGCCAGCTCTGGGGCCAACGTCCTGACTTTC.

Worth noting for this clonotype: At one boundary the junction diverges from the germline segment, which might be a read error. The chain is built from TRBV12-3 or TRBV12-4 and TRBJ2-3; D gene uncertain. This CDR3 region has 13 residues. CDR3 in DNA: TGTGCCGGCAGTTTTGGCTACACAGATACGCGGTATTTT. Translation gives CAGSFGYTDTRYF.

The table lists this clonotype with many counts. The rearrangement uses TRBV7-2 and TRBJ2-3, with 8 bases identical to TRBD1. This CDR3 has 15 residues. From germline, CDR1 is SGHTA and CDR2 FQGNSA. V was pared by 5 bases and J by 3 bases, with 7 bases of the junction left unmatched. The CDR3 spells CASSPDRVRTDTQYF. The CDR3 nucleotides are TGTGCCAGCAGCCCGGACAGGGTGCGGACAGATACGCAGTATTTT. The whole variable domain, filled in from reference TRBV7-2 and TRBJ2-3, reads GAGVSQSPSNKVTEKGKDVELRCDPISGHTALYWYRQSLGQGLEFLIYFQGNSAPDKSGLPSDRFSAERTGGSVSTLTIQRTQQEDSAVYLCASSPDRVRTDTQYFGPGTRLTVL.